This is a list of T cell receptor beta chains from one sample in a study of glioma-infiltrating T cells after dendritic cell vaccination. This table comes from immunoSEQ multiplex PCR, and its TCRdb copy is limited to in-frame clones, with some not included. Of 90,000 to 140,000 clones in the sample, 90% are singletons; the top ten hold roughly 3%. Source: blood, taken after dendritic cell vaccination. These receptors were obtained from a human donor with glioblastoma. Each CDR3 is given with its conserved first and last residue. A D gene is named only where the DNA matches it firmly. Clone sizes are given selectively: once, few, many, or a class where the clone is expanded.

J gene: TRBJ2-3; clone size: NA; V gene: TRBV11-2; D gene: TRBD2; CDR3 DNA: TGTGCCAGCAGCGTGGGGACTAGCGGGAGTGCAGATACGCAGTATTTT; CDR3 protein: CASSVGTSGSADTQYF
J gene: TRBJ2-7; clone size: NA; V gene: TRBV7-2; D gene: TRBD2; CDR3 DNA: TGTGCCAGCAGCCGACGGACTAGCGGGTACTCTACCTACGAGCAGTACTTC; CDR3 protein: CASSRRTSGYSTYEQYF
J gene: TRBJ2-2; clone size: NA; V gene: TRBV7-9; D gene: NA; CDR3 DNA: TGTGCCAGCAGCTGGCAGAGTAGCCCCGGGGAGCTGTTTTTT; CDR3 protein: CASSWQSSPGELFF
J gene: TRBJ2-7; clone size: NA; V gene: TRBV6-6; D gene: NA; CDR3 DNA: TGTGCCAGCAGCTCTCCCGGGGTCTCCTACGAGCAGTACTTC; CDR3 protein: CASSSPGVSYEQYF
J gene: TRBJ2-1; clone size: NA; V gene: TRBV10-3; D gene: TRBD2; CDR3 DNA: TGTGCCATCAGTGCGGCCAGCGGGAGACCCGACTCCTACAATGAGCAGTTCTTC; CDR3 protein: CAISAASGRPDSYNEQFF
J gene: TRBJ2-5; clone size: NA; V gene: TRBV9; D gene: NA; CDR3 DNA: TGTGCCAGCAGCGTAGCCGGGAGCGACCCGTCGGCCCAGTACTTC; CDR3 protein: CASSVAGSDPSAQYF
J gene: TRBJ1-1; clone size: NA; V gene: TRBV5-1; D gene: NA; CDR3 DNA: TGCGCCAGCAGCTTTAGGGGGGGAAACACTGAAGCTTTCTTT; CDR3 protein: CASSFRGGNTEAFF
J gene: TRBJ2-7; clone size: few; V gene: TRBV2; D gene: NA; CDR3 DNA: TGTGCCAGCAGTGAAGGCGGGACCTTGGGTTACGAGCAGTACTTC; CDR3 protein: CASSEGGTLGYEQYF
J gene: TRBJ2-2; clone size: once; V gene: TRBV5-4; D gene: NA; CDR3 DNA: TGTGCCAGCAGCTTCAACCGGGCGAACACCGGGGAGCTGTTTTTT; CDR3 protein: CASSFNRANTGELFF
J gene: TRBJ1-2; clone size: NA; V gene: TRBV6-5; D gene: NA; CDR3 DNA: TGTGCCATCAGTGACAGTCCTAACTATGGCTACACCTTC; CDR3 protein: CAISDSPNYGYTF
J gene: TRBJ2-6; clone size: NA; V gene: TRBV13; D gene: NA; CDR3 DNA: TGTGCCAGCAGCCCGAGACGACAGGGGAGGGGCTCTGGGGCCAACGTCCTGACTTTC; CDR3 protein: CASSPRRQGRGSGANVLTF
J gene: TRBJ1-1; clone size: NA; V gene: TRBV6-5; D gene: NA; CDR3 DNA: TGTGCCAGCACCCACGGGGAAAACACTGAAGCTTTCTTT; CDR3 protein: CASTHGENTEAFF
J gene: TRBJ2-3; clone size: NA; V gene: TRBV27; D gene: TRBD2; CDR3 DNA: TGTGCCAGCAGGCAAAGCGGGAGGGCCGTCGATACGCAGTATTTT; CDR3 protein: CASRQSGRAVDTQYF
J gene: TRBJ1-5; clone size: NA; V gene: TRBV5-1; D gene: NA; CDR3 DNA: TGCGCCAGCAGCTTGGGGGAGCACAATCAGCCCCAGCATTTT; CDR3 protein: CASSLGEHNQPQHF
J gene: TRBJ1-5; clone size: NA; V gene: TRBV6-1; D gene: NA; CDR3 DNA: TGTGCCAGCAGTGAAGTGAGGGATCAGCCCCAGCATTTT; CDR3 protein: CASSEVRDQPQHF
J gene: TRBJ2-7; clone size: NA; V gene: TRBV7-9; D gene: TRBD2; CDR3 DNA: TGTGCCAGCAGCCCCTCCGGGACTAGCGGACGGGAGCAGTACTTC; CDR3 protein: CASSPSGTSGREQYF
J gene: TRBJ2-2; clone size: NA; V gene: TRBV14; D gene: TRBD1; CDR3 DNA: TGTGCCAGCAGCCAGACAGGGGGCGCGTCCACCGGGGAGCTGTTTTTT; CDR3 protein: CASSQTGGASTGELFF
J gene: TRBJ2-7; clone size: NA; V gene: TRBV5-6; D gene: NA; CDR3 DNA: TGTGCCAGCAGCTTGGGACAGCTATACGAGCAGTACTTC; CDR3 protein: CASSLGQLYEQYF
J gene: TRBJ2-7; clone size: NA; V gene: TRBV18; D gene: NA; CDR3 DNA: TGTGCCAGCTCACCCCCGTTCGCCTACGAGCAGTACTTC; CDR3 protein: CASSPPFAYEQYF
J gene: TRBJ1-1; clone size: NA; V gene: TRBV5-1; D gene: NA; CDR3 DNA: TGCGCCAGCAGCCTGGTGAGTTCGAACACTGAAGCTTTCTTT; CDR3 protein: CASSLVSSNTEAFF
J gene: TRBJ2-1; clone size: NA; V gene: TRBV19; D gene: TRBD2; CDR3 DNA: TGTGCCAGTAGTATAGGGCTAGCGGCCTACAATGAGCAGTTCTTC; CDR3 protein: CASSIGLAAYNEQFF